These 25 T cell receptor beta chains originate from one sample sequenced in a study of cytomegalovirus exposure and HLA in healthy donors. Sequencing used immunoSEQ multiplex PCR; TCRdb keeps in-frame clones, though not all of them. The table shows 150,000 to 200,000 clones, with roughly nine tenths occurring only once. Sequences were obtained from PBMCs. These receptors came from a woman in her 30s in good health and CMV-seronegative.

The chain is built from TRBV4-2 and TRBJ1-6; D perhaps matches TRBD1 (5 bases). Germline assignment: CDR1 LGHNA and CDR2 YNFKEQ. The V end lost 0 bases, the J end lost 2 bases, and 14 bases lay between the germline ends. The CDR3 contains 18 residues. The CDR3 loop is CASSQETLRAPYNSPLHF. The CDR3 coding sequence is TGTGCCAGCAGCCAAGAAACTCTCAGGGCTCCCTATAATTCACCCCTCCACTTT.

The V gene is TRBV4-1, the J gene TRBJ1-5, with D unclear. The V end was cut by 1 base, the J end by 5 bases, with 12 bases between. This CDR3 region has 15 residues. The germline gives CDR1 MGHRA, CDR2 YSYEKL. This CDR3 reads CASSQVAGNYQPQHF. The CDR3 DNA reads as TGCGCCAGCAGCCAAGTAGCAGGCAACTATCAGCCCCAGCATTTT.

The chain recombines TRBV4-3 with TRBJ2-7; 14 bases line up with TRBD2. Germline lookup yields CDR1 LGHNA and CDR2 YSLEER. The CDR3 is 17 residues long. Unmatched junction bases numbered 4, after V lost 0 bases and J lost 3 bases. The CDR3 here is CASSQEVGLAGVYEQYF. For the CDR3, the DNA is TGCGCCAGCAGCCAAGAAGTGGGACTAGCGGGAGTCTACGAGCAGTACTTC.

This chain connects TRBV7-2 to TRBJ2-4; D is uncertain. CDR3 size: 14 residues. V dropped 5 bases and J dropped 8 bases, with 16 bases sitting between them. The germline V gene has CDR1 SGHTA and CDR2 FQGNSA. DNA of the CDR3: TGTGCCAGCAGCCCCTCGTGGGGTGGGGACATTCAGTACTTC. This gives the protein CASSPSWGGDIQYF. The full variable domain, in which reference TRBV7-2 and TRBJ2-4 provide the parts outside the CDR3, is GAGVSQSPSNKVTEKGKDVELRCDPISGHTALYWYRQSLGQGLEFLIYFQGNSAPDKSGLPSDRFSAERTGGSVSTLTIQRTQQEDSAVYLCASSPSWGGDIQYFGAGTRLSVL.

The chain has TRBV5-1 and TRBJ1-1, with D tentatively TRBD1 (5 bases). This CDR3 is 11 amino acids long. Germline lookup yields CDR1 SGHRS and CDR2 YFSETQ. Trimming stripped 0 bases from V and 9 bases from J, with 6 bases between. The CDR3 region has the DNA TGCGCCAGCAGCTTGGCAGGGAAAGCTTTCTTT. Its protein is CASSLAGKAFF.

This CDR3 is CASSLRPSWATEAFF. The CDR3 coding sequence is TGTGCCAGCAGTTTGAGGCCGTCCTGGGCAACTGAAGCTTTCTTT. The rearrangement links TRBV7-8 to TRBJ1-1; unclear D gene. The germline CDR1 and CDR2 sequences are SGHVS and FQNEAQ. The CDR3 is made up of 15 amino acids. Trimming shortened V by 6 bases and J by 5 bases, and 19 bases separated the two germline ends.

The chain joins TRBV6-4 to TRBJ1-5; 11 nucleotides align to TRBD1. The germline CDR1 and CDR2 sequences are MRHNA and SNTAGT. J lost 0 bases, V lost 4 bases, and 8 bases had no gene match. The CDR3 extends over 18 amino acids. The CDR3 DNA sequence: TGTGCCAGCAGTGGTCGGGACAGGGGGTTACCTAGCAATCAGCCCCAGCATTTT. Translation: CASSGRDRGLPSNQPQHF.

This clone was seen once. The chain employs TRBV7-3 and TRBJ2-5; D possibly uses TRBD1 or TRBD2 (5 bases each). Germline loops: CDR1 SGHTA, CDR2 FQGTGA. CDR3 length: 15 amino acids. V dropped 5 bases and J dropped 5 bases, with 18 bases sitting between them. The CDR3 spells CASSPIGAPVETQYF. CDR3 DNA: TGTGCCAGCAGCCCGATCGGGGCGCCGGTGGAGACCCAGTACTTC.

J is TRBJ2-5 and V is TRBV27; D is possibly TRBD2 (6 bases). The V end was cut by 2 bases, the J end by 4 bases, with 11 bases between. The CDR3 is 14 amino acids. Per germline, CDR1 MNHEY and CDR2 SMNVEV (reference sequence). The CDR3 is CASSLGGLGETQYF. DNA of the CDR3: TGTGCCAGCAGTTTAGGAGGGTTAGGAGAGACCCAGTACTTC.

The rearrangement links TRBV7-8 to TRBJ1-1; TRBD1 matches 7 bases. Losses at the gene ends were 1 base for V and 1 base for J; bases not matched to a gene: 3. CDR3 size: 15 residues. Germline V gene lookup returns CDR1 SGHVS and CDR2 FQNEAQ. CDR3: CASSLGQGWNTEAFF. The DNA of the CDR3 is TGTGCCAGCAGCTTAGGACAGGGTTGGAACACTGAAGCTTTCTTT.

This CDR3 reads CASSLGGEGNSPLHF. The CDR3 bases are TGTGCCAGCAGCTTAGGCGGGGAGGGCAATTCACCCCTCCACTTT. The rearrangement links TRBV7-2 to TRBJ1-6; D remains unclear. Trimming shortened V by 1 base and J by 7 bases, and 11 bases separated the two germline ends. The length of the CDR3 is 15 residues. Germline values: CDR1 SGHTA, CDR2 FQGNSA.

This sequence joins TRBV13 and TRBJ2-2; 13 bases map to TRBD2. Germline-derived CDR1 and CDR2 are PRHDT and FYEKMQ (reference sequence). The CDR3 has 21 amino acids. Trimming cost V 2 bases and J 0 bases; bases outside gene matches: 12. The CDR3: CASSLRPGTSGEIANTGELFF. DNA of the CDR3: TGTGCCAGCAGCTTACGACCTGGGACTAGCGGGGAGATCGCGAACACCGGGGAGCTGTTTTTT.

The chain is built from TRBV27 and TRBJ2-1; D remains unclear. The CDR3 is 14 amino acids. V lost 7 bases and J 0 bases, leaving 10 bases between the germline ends. CDR1 MNHEY and CDR2 SMNVEV come from the germline V gene (reference sequence). Here the CDR3 DNA reads TGTGCCAGCACCACGGATAGCTCCTACAATGAGCAGTTCTTC. Encoded protein: CASTTDSSYNEQFF.

The V and J genes are TRBV14 and TRBJ2-3; the match to TRBD2 covers 13 bases. With V trimmed by 3 bases and J by 5 bases, 5 bases remained unmatched. Germline lookup yields CDR1 SGHDN and CDR2 FVKESK. CDR3 size: 16 residues. CDR3 protein: CASSQRLAGGGDTQYF. Written as DNA, the CDR3 is TGTGCCAGCAGCCAGCGACTAGCGGGGGGCGGAGATACGCAGTATTTT.

This sequence joins TRBV6-5 and TRBJ2-7; a possible D gene is TRBD1 (5 bases). The CDR3 is 16 residues long. CDR1 is MNHEY, CDR2 SVGAGI, per germline. V was cut by 0 bases and J by 1 base, with 13 bases left in between. The CDR3 loop reads CASSYSIRAGSYEQYF. The CDR3 DNA is TGTGCCAGCAGTTACTCGATACGTGCAGGGTCCTACGAGCAGTACTTC.

The gene calls are TRBV5-4 and TRBJ2-6; D might be TRBD2 (6 bases). Trimming left V 4 bases short and J 0 bases short, with 8 bases between. The length of the CDR3 is 15 residues. Germline CDR1 is SGHNT and CDR2 is YYREEE (reference sequence). CDR3 DNA sequence: TGTGCCAGCAGCGTGGGGGGCTCTGGGGCCAACGTCCTGACTTTC. This gives the protein CASSVGGSGANVLTF.

The V and J genes are TRBV7-9 and TRBJ1-4; TRBD1 aligns across 11 bases. This CDR3 region has 13 residues. CDR1 and CDR2 (germline): SEHNR, FQNEAQ (reference sequence). The V and J ends lost 3 bases and 12 bases, in that order; junction bases with no gene match: 3. The CDR3 loop is CASSFGTGGQLFF. CDR3 in DNA: TGTGCCAGCAGCTTCGGGACAGGGGGTCAACTGTTTTTT.

This sequence joins TRBV2 and TRBJ1-5; D is unclear. The CDR3 is 14 residues long. Trimming stripped 2 bases from V and 5 bases from J, with 10 bases between. Germline lookup yields CDR1 SNHLY and CDR2 FYNNEI. CDR3 sequence reads: CASSEQGRDQPQHF. The CDR3 bases are TGTGCCAGCAGTGAACAAGGGCGTGATCAGCCCCAGCATTTT.

The chain has TRBV18 and TRBJ2-7; D remains ambiguous. Looked up from germline, CDR1 is KGHSH and CDR2 is LQKENI. There are 14 residues in the CDR3. V lost 2 bases to trimming and J lost 0 bases, with 8 bases between them. For the CDR3, the DNA is TGTGCCAGCTCACCAGAGAGCCACTCCTACGAGCAGTACTTC. Protein product: CASSPESHSYEQYF.

The J gene is TRBJ2-7, the V gene TRBV5-1, with a possible D match to TRBD2 (7 bases). Trimming took off 2 bases at V and 0 bases at J, with 15 bases between the two ends. Germline lookup yields CDR1 SGHRS and CDR2 YFSETQ. The CDR3 is made up of 16 amino acids. The CDR3 is CASSFHVGGRSYEQYF. DNA for the CDR3: TGCGCCAGCAGCTTCCATGTGGGGGGGCGCTCCTACGAGCAGTACTTC. The whole variable domain, remainder taken from reference TRBV5-1 and TRBJ2-7, is KAGVTQTPRYLIKTRGQQVTLSCSPISGHRSVSWYQQTPGQGLQFLFEYFSETQRNKGNFPGRFSGRQFSNSRSEMNVSTLELGDSALYLCASSFHVGGRSYEQYFGPGTRLTVT.

CDR3 in amino acids: CASSVLGLAGQSSYEQYF. The CDR3 bases are TGCGCCAGCAGCGTGCTAGGACTAGCGGGCCAGAGCTCCTACGAGCAGTACTTC. This rearrangement joins TRBV5-1 to TRBJ2-7; 11 bases are a match to TRBD2. After removal of 4 bases from V and 0 bases from J, the junction contained 12 bases not matched to a gene. Per germline, CDR1 SGHRS and CDR2 YFSETQ. The CDR3 is made up of 18 amino acids.

This chain links TRBV5-4 with TRBJ1-5; TRBD1 is a possible D gene (5 bases). The germline gives CDR1 SGHNT, CDR2 YYREEE (reference sequence). The CDR3 spans 13 residues. V dropped 2 bases and J dropped 8 bases, with 11 bases sitting between them. The CDR3 loop is CASSFRGVEPQHF. In DNA form, the CDR3 reads TGTGCCAGCAGCTTTAGAGGGGTAGAGCCCCAGCATTTT.

This clone was detected only a few times. The chain has TRBV7-3 and TRBJ2-1, with 8 bases aligning to TRBD1. This CDR3 is built from 16 residues. The V gene end was trimmed by 5 bases and the J gene end by 4 bases; junction bases not matched to a gene: 10. Germline assignment: CDR1 SGHTA and CDR2 FQGTGA. CDR3 in amino acids: CASSASGQGFYNEQFF. The CDR3 DNA reads TGTGCCAGCAGCGCCTCCGGACAGGGCTTTTACAATGAGCAGTTCTTC.

The chain combines TRBV6-6 with TRBJ1-2, with unresolved D. CDR3 size: 14 residues. Germline V gene sequence: CDR1 MNHNY, CDR2 SVGAGI (reference sequence). V was trimmed by 2 bases and J by 7 bases, leaving 14 bases between them. The CDR3 sequence is CASSYEREDRGYTF. The CDR3 DNA follows: TGTGCCAGCAGTTACGAGAGGGAGGATCGTGGCTACACCTTC.

The chain has TRBV2 and TRBJ2-3; D may be TRBD2 (5 bases). V shed 2 bases and J shed 8 bases, with 11 bases lying between them. This CDR3 has 13 amino acids. Germline assignment: CDR1 SNHLY and CDR2 FYNNEI. The chain's CDR3 is CASSEILVGTQYF. The CDR3 DNA sequence: TGTGCCAGCAGTGAAATACTAGTAGGTACGCAGTATTTT.